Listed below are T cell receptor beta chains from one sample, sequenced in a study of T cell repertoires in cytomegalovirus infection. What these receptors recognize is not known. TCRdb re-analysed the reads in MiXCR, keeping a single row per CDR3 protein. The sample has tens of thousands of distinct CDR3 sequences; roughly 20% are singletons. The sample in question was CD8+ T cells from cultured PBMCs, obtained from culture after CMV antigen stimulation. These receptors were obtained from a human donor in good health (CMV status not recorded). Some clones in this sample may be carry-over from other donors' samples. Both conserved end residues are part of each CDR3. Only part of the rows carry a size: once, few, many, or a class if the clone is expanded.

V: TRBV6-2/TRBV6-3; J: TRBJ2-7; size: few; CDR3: CASSWRTGGLSLDYEQYF
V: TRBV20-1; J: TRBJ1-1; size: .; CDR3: CSALPLDAENTEAFF
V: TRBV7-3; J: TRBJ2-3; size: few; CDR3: CASSQTSGSTDTQYF
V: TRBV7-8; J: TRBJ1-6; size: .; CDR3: CASSAGTGGSYNSPLHF
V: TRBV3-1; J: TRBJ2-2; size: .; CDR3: CASSQRPSSNTGELFF
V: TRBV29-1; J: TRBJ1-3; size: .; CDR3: CSARPISGNTIYF
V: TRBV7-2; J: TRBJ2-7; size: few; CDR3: CASSPSGGYEQYF
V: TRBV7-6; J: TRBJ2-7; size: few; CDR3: CASSPRPYEQYF
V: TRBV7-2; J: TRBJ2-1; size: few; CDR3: CASSRVAGGLNEQFF
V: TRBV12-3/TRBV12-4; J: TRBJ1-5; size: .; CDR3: CASTPGGSQPQHF
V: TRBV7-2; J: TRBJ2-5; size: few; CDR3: CASSWISGRQGETQYF
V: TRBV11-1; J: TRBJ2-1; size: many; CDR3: CASSPYPSQRDEQFF
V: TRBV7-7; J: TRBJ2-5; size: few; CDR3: CASSSSTGPQETQYF
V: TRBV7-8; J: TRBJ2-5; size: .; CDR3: CASSLAEGSETQYF
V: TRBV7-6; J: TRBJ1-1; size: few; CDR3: CASSLEEGSSPTTEAFF
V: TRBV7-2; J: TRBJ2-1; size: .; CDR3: CASSLAVNEQFF
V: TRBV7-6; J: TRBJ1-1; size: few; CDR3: CASSSQGQPDDEAFF
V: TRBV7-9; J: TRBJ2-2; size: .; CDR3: CASRGGSGSSTGELFF
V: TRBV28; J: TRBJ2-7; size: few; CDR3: CASRRGQGIYEQYF
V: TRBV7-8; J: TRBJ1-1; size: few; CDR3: CASSPSRGGDTEAFF
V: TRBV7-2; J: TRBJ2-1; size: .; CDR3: CASSLVSVAGGSYNEQFF
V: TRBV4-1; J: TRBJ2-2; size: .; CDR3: CASSQAGGGTGELFF
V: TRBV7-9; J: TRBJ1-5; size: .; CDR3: CASSVKDFPQHF
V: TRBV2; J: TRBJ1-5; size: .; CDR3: CARGDGVREPQHF
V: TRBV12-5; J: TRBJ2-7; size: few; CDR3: CASGSSGGHEQYF
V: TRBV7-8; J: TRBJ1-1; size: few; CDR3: CASSFDARRVETEAFF
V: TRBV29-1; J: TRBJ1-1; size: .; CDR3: CSGDRGRGEAFF
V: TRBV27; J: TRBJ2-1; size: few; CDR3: CASSLIWSYYSYNEQFF
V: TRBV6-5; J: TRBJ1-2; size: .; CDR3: CASSYSGGHDYGYTF
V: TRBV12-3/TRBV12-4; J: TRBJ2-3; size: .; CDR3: CASSLGPQGPSLSTDTQYF
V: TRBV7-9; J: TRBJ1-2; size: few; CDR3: CASSSPGQGLFNYGYTF
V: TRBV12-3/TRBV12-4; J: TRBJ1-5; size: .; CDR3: CASSLWSDREQGGNQPQHF
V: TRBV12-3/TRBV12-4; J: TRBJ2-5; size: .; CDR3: CASSLVQRPAETQYF
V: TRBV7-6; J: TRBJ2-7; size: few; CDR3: CASSDRDRSYEQYF
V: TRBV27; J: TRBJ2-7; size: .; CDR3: CASRARGQGTYEQYF
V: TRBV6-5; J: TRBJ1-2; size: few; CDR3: CASSLDSNYGYTF
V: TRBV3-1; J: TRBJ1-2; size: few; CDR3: CASSQVGGSTLYGYTF
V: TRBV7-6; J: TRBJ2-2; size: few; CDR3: CASSLERSTGELFF
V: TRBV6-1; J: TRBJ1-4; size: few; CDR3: CAILGGGEKLFF
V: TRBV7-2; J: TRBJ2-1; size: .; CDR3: CASSGWSSYNEQFF
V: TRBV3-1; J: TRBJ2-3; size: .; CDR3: CASSQGAGAEYTQYF
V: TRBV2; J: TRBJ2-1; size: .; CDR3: CASSEGAGADYNEQFF
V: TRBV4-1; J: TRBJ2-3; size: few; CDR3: CASSQPQAGGSTDTQYF
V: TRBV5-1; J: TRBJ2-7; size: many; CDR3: CASSSTDEQYF
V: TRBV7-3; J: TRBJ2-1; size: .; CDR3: CASSAPGTSGRNNEQFF
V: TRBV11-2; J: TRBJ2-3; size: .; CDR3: CASSLGPSTDTQYF
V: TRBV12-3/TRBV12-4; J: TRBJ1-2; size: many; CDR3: CASSLSARDLRGYTF
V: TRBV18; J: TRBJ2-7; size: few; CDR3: CASSPTSGSYEQYF
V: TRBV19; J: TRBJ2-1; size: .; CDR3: CASSIVVGNEQFF
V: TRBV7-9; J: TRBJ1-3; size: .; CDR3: CASSPRQRSSGNTIYF
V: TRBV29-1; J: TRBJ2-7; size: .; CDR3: CSVRTVGVAGVYEQYF
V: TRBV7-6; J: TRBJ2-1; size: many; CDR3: CASSLADIGSSYNEQFF
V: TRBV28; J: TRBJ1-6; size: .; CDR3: CASSLNRGRNSPLHF
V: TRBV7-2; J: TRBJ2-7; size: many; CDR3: CASSPTRGLEQYF